These T cell receptor beta chains were read from a single sample in a study of blood T cell repertoires in COVID-19. Sequencing was performed with immunoSEQ multiplex PCR; in TCRdb, only in-frame clones are kept and a portion is missing. Here the sample spans under 80,000 clones, about 88% being singletons. The sequenced sample was peripheral blood. The receptors here all came from a man aged 65-85 years with active COVID-19. The CDR3 runs from the conserved cysteine through the conserved F or W. Each record gives: clone size, J gene, V gene, CDR3 length, D gene, CDR3 DNA, CDR3 protein. D genes are given only for firm matches. Not every row has a clone size; where given, it reads once, few, many or a size class.

NA,TRBJ2-7,TRBV19,15,TRBD1,TGTGCCAGTAGTATCCCCGACAGGGGGCCCTACGAGCAGTACTTC,CASSIPDRGPYEQYF
NA,TRBJ2-3,TRBV7-2,16,TRBD2,TGTGCCAGCAGCTCGGCCCCGGGACTAGCCACAGATACGCAGTATTTT,CASSSAPGLATDTQYF
once,TRBJ2-3,TRBV28,13,TRBD2,TGTGCCAGCAGCCTAGGGGAGGGAGATACGCAGTATTTT,CASSLGEGDTQYF
few,TRBJ2-7,TRBV18,15,TRBD1,TGTGCCAGCTCACCAGGGGGCGACAGGGGGTACGAGCAGTACTTC,CASSPGGDRGYEQYF
NA,TRBJ1-1,TRBV11-3,18,NA,TGTGCCAGCAGCTTAGGGGGGGGCTCAGGGGTGTACGTCCCTGAAGCTTTCTTT,CASSLGGGSGVYVPEAFF
NA,TRBJ2-7,TRBV19,13,TRBD2,TGTGCCAGTAGTCGGACTAGCGGATACGAGCAGTACTTC,CASSRTSGYEQYF
once,TRBJ2-1,TRBV2,14,TRBD2,TGTGCCAGCGGAAGTAGCGGGAGTCGGAATGAGCAGTTCTTC,CASGSSGSRNEQFF
NA,TRBJ2-4,TRBV4-3,16,TRBD2,TGCGCCAGCAGCCAAGATGGGCTAGCGGGAGTCGGCATTCAGTACTTC,CASSQDGLAGVGIQYF
NA,TRBJ1-2,TRBV5-4,13,NA,TGTGCCAGCAGGGGGGAGGGGCGCGTTGGCTACACCTTC,CASRGEGRVGYTF
NA,TRBJ1-4,TRBV19,15,TRBD1,TGTGCCAGTAGTATGGGGGACAGGGGGTGGGAAAAACTGTTTTTT,CASSMGDRGWEKLFF
NA,TRBJ1-6,TRBV19,16,NA,TGTGCCAGTAGTATAGATCGGGCAGGGTCTCTTTCACCCCTCCACTTT,CASSIDRAGSLSPLHF
few,TRBJ2-7,TRBV19,10,NA,TGTGCCAGTGGACACTACGAGCAGTACTTC,CASGHYEQYF
few,TRBJ1-3,TRBV18,16,TRBD1,TGTGCCAGCTCACCCAACGACAGGGGGCCGGGAAACACCATATATTTT,CASSPNDRGPGNTIYF
NA,TRBJ1-1,TRBV5-5,15,NA,TGTGCCAGCAGCTCGGCGGGGGCGCCCCGGCCTGAAGCTTTCTTT,CASSSAGAPRPEAFF
NA,TRBJ2-7,TRBV18,15,NA,TGTGCCAGCTCACAAGCCGGGACACCAAACTACGAGCAGTACTTC,CASSQAGTPNYEQYF
NA,TRBJ2-1,TRBV11-1,14,TRBD2,TGTGCCAGCAGCTTGGGGCACGGGGGGAATGAGCAGTTCTTC,CASSLGHGGNEQFF
NA,TRBJ1-1,TRBV20-1,10,NA,TGCAGTGCCCCGGTGGTAGTGCCTTTCTTT,CSAPVVVPFF
NA,TRBJ2-4,TRBV4-3,16,TRBD2,TGCGCCAGCAGCCAAGGAGTCGGGGGACTACTGGGCATTCAGTACTTC,CASSQGVGGLLGIQYF
NA,TRBJ2-2,TRBV19,16,TRBD2,TGTGCCAGTAGTCCCCGGACTAGCGGGAGGGTCGGGGAGCTGTTTTTT,CASSPRTSGRVGELFF
NA,TRBJ2-2,TRBV24-1,16,TRBD2,TGTGCCACCAGTGAGACAGCGGGGACGAACACCGGGGAGCTGTTTTTT,CATSETAGTNTGELFF
NA,TRBJ2-7,TRBV6-5,14,NA,TGTGCCAGCAGAACCAACAGGGTTTCCTACGAGCAGTACTTC,CASRTNRVSYEQYF
NA,TRBJ2-7,TRBV15,14,NA,TGTGCCACCAGCAGAGATACTGCCAACTACGAGCAGTACTTC,CATSRDTANYEQYF
NA,TRBJ1-5,TRBV4-3,13,NA,TGCGCCAGCAGCCAAGATGGGCGTCAGCCCCAGCATTTT,CASSQDGRQPQHF
NA,TRBJ2-3,TRBV3-1/TRBV3-2,15,NA,TGTGCCAGCAGCCAAGATGCGGGAAGGGCAGATACGCAGTATTTT,CASSQDAGRADTQYF
NA,TRBJ2-1,TRBV5-6,16,TRBD2,TGTGCCAGCAGCAGCCCCCTAGCGGCCTCCTACAATGAGCAGTTCTTC,CASSSPLAASYNEQFF
NA,TRBJ2-7,TRBV9,15,NA,TGTGCCAGCAGCCCCAGGAGCGGGTTCTCCTACGAGCAGTACTTC,CASSPRSGFSYEQYF
NA,TRBJ2-3,TRBV15,17,NA,TGTGCCACCAGCAGAGATTGGGGGGGCCGTAGCACAGATACGCAGTATTTT,CATSRDWGGRSTDTQYF
NA,TRBJ2-7,TRBV24-1,15,TRBD1,TGTGCCACCAGTGATTTGGGGACAGGGCTCCACGAGCAGTACTTC,CATSDLGTGLHEQYF
NA,TRBJ2-1,TRBV28,10,NA,TGTGCCAGCAGTCGGGGTGAGCAGTTCTTC,CASSRGEQFF
NA,TRBJ2-7,TRBV7-3,13,NA,TGTGCCAGCAGCTTTCAGGGGCCCTACGAGCAGTACTTC,CASSFQGPYEQYF
NA,TRBJ1-4,TRBV27,17,TRBD1,TGTGCCAGCAGCCCGACAGGGGGTTGGGTGGCTAATGAAAAACTGTTTTTT,CASSPTGGWVANEKLFF
NA,TRBJ2-3,TRBV9,16,TRBD2,TGTGCCAGCAGCCCCACGACTAGCGGGAGCACAGATACGCAGTATTTT,CASSPTTSGSTDTQYF
NA,TRBJ1-1,TRBV25-1,15,NA,TGTGCCAGCCACGGGAGGGCATTTTTTGGAACTGAAGCTTTCTTT,CASHGRAFFGTEAFF